This TCR beta chain was recorded in a study of graft-versus-host responses after intestinal transplantation (dated by TCRdb to about 2021). Study-level background: Multivisceral, liver-intestinal, or isolated intestinal transplants were received by the recipients. All recipients received anti-thymocyte globulin induction followed by maintenance tacrolimus and steroids for approximately 3 years. Bulk TCR-beta CDR3 sequencing was used to track graft-versus-host and host-versus-graft alloreactive T cell clones in the graft, circulation and bone marrow after intestinal transplantation. Alloreactive clones were identified by sequencing pre-transplant mixed lymphocyte reaction products and comparing them with unstimulated pre-transplant donor and recipient T cells. The cohort enrolled under 30 intestinal transplant recipients, one of whom was a retransplant, and a few patients without pretransplant specimens were excluded. A peak of at least 4% donor T cells among recipient peripheral blood mononuclear cells was the definition used for donor T cell macrochimerism. Rather than being sequenced by the commercial service, samples from a few later patients were sequenced in-house on an Illumina MiSeq and processed with MiXCR.

Study-wide conclusions, independent of this receptor: The conclusions were limited by the relatively low number and heterogeneity of the intestinal transplant patients. GvH clones were detected in recipient bone marrow, and some of these GvH clones were observed earlier in ileal mucosa or blood, consistent with an intestinal mucosal origin. Early after transplant, peak levels of circulating GvH clones were found to be associated with declines in HvG clones. High GvH to HvG T cell clonal ratios were observed in the allografts of patients with donor T cell macrochimerism.

The sample's time point label, in plain terms: cells obtained before transplantation from donor or recipient. CD3+CD4+ and CD3+CD8+ populations were FACS-sorted from unstimulated pre-transplant donor and recipient cells taken from spleen or lymph nodes. The CDR3 goes from the cysteine to the phenylalanine over 14 residues. Only CDR3 DNA remains: 42 bases, in frame from the first base. The germline V gene encodes CDR1 SNHLY and CDR2 FYNNEI. Deletion took 9 bases off V and 7 bases off J, with a span of 16 bases between the germline ends. The library was generated by the immunoSEQ multiplex PCR assay. In most patients, genomic DNA was isolated using the Qiagen DNeasy Blood and Tissue Kit and sent frozen to Adaptive Biotechnologies for TCR sequencing. For most patients, high-throughput TCR-beta CDR3 sequencing of genomic DNA was performed by Adaptive Biotechnologies. The study's own analysis went as follows. TCR sequencing data for some 17 patients were retrieved from Adaptive's ImmunoSEQ software; three other patients were processed with MiXCR and VDJtools. To correct CD4 versus CD8 sorting errors, any sequence found in both subsets at a frequency ratio below 5:1 was removed. CDR3 nucleotide sequences shared between donor and recipient were removed because their origin could not be assigned. At least 2-fold expansion over unstimulated cells and a minimum CFSE-low frequency of 0.002% (template counts) or 0.001% (read counts) were required for clones to be classified as alloreactive. Mappable clones were those detected in sequenced pre-transplant spleen, lymph node, or MLR CFSE-low populations of the donor or recipient. The cumulative frequency of alloreactive clones was calculated as a percentage of all sequences, weighted by copy number. TCRdb holds this immuneACCESS table with in-frame rearrangements only. Some clones are missing; in checked studies, unresolved V genes explain under half, and the rest has no known cause. That table furnishes V, J and clone size, whereas the DNA furnished D and trimming. In this sample the table shows more than 80,000 clones, about 88% of which occur a single time. The ten biggest clones cover about 0.27% of the sample.

To note about this clone: Its binding antigen is unknown. Base qualities are missing; no much larger clone stands one base away.

The rearrangement combines TRBV2 with TRBJ1-6; the best D guess is TRBD1, with 6 bases matching. This specimen consisted of unstimulated CD4+ T cells sorted from spleen or lymph node cells, obtained before transplant. The sequence was obtained from a human donor who was the organ donor for an intestinal transplant. The CDR3 protein is CARAPTGRNSPLHF. The sequenced DNA: TGTGCCAGAGCCCCGACAGGCCGGAATTCACCCCTCCACTTT.